This is a list of T cell receptor beta chains from one sample in a study of OX40 agonist ivuxolimab in advanced cancers. Sequenced by immunoSEQ multiplex PCR; TCRdb stores in-frame clones only, minus some. This table holds around 100,000 clones, roughly nine tenths found once. Here the sequenced sample was CD4+ or CD8+ T cells sorted from blood, taken in a trial of the OX40 agonist ivuxolimab. These receptors originate from an adult with an advanced solid tumor such as melanoma, head and neck, liver or kidney cancer. CDR3s include the opening cysteine and the closing phenylalanine or tryptophan. A D gene is named only where the DNA matches it firmly. Clone size is given for some rows only: seen once, a few or many times, or a class if the clone is expanded.

TRBJ2-4	-	15	TRBV4-2	-	CASSQEGAFKNIQYF	TGTGCCAGCAGCCAAGAAGGAGCGTTCAAAAACATTCAGTACTTC
TRBJ2-3	-	13	TRBV6-5	-	CASSYSGVDTQYF	TGTGCCAGCAGTTACTCGGGAGTAGATACGCAGTATTTT
TRBJ1-5	-	14	TRBV6-1	TRBD1	CASSVGGRDQPQHF	TGTGCCAGCAGTGTAGGGGGCCGTGATCAGCCCCAGCATTTT
TRBJ2-3	-	16	TRBV7-2	TRBD2	CASSLGLAGGSDTQYF	TGTGCCAGCAGCTTAGGGCTAGCGGGAGGATCAGATACGCAGTATTTT
TRBJ2-2	-	16	TRBV5-1	TRBD1	CASSLDGQGVTGELFF	TGCGCCAGCAGCTTGGATGGACAGGGGGTAACCGGGGAGCTGTTTTTT
TRBJ2-5	-	16	TRBV7-8	-	CASSLGLRSAAETQYF	TGTGCCAGCAGCTTAGGCCTACGCAGTGCGGCAGAGACCCAGTACTTC
TRBJ1-1	-	15	TRBV6-5	-	CASSYSDTMNTEAFF	TGTGCCAGCAGTTACTCCGACACCATGAACACTGAAGCTTTCTTT
TRBJ1-4	-	13	TRBV2	-	CASCPYWNEKLFF	TGTGCCAGCTGCCCGTACTGGAATGAAAAACTGTTTTTT
TRBJ1-4	-	15	TRBV28	TRBD1	CASSLQGVTNEKLFF	TGTGCCAGCAGTTTGCAGGGGGTCACTAATGAAAAACTGTTTTTT
TRBJ1-2	-	15	TRBV28	TRBD1	CASSARRGGNYGYTF	TGTGCCAGCAGTGCCCGCAGGGGGGGGAACTATGGCTACACCTTC
TRBJ1-2	-	14	TRBV5-1	-	CASSSTEQIGGYTF	TGCGCCAGCAGCTCGACTGAACAGATAGGGGGCTACACCTTC
TRBJ2-1	-	17	TRBV18	TRBD2	CASSPTLLAGGSNEQFF	TGTGCCAGCTCACCCACCCTACTAGCGGGAGGGTCGAATGAGCAGTTCTTC
TRBJ2-3	-	15	TRBV5-1	-	CASSQLGIFTDTQYF	TGCGCCAGCAGCCAACTCGGTATCTTCACAGATACGCAGTATTTT
TRBJ2-7	-	14	TRBV19	-	CASSISRVSHEQYF	TGTGCCAGTAGTATCTCCAGGGTATCCCACGAGCAGTACTTC
TRBJ2-7	once	15	TRBV29-1	TRBD2	CSVEGASGSSYEQYF	TGCAGCGTTGAAGGCGCTAGCGGGAGTTCCTACGAGCAGTACTTC
TRBJ2-1	-	12	TRBV10-3	-	CAISEAYNEQFF	TGTGCCATCAGTGAGGCCTACAATGAGCAGTTCTTC
TRBJ2-7	-	14	TRBV13	TRBD2	CASSFRDYLYEQYF	TGTGCCAGCAGCTTCCGGGACTACCTCTACGAGCAGTACTTC
TRBJ2-7	-	17	TRBV11-1	TRBD2	CASSPGLAGGPGYEQYF	TGTGCCAGCAGCCCTGGACTAGCGGGAGGCCCGGGCTACGAGCAGTACTTC
TRBJ2-5	-	16	TRBV19	-	CASSIGGQWWQETQYF	TGTGCCAGTAGTATAGGGGGCCAATGGTGGCAAGAGACCCAGTACTTC
TRBJ2-6	-	18	TRBV14	TRBD2	CASSHLLAGGPGANVLTF	TGTGCCAGCAGCCACCTACTAGCGGGAGGGCCTGGGGCCAACGTCCTGACTTTC
TRBJ2-3	-	15	TRBV5-1	TRBD2	CASSLGGRRSDTQYF	TGCGCCAGCAGCTTAGGCGGGAGGAGGTCAGATACGCAGTATTTT
TRBJ2-1	once	17	TRBV5-4	TRBD2	CASSGRLAAGSYNEQFF	TGTGCCAGCAGCGGTAGACTAGCGGCTGGGTCTTACAATGAGCAGTTCTTC
TRBJ2-3	-	16	TRBV9	-	CASSVSGGKRTDTQYF	TGTGCCAGCAGCGTAAGTGGGGGAAAGAGGACAGATACGCAGTATTTT
TRBJ1-5	-	15	TRBV28	-	CASSLYSLVNQPQHF	TGTGCCAGCAGTTTGTATTCTCTCGTCAATCAGCCCCAGCATTTT
TRBJ2-3	once	15	TRBV6-5	TRBD1	CASSYDRASTDTQYF	TGTGCCAGCAGTTATGACAGGGCGAGCACAGATACGCAGTATTTT
TRBJ1-1	-	14	TRBV6-4	-	CASSVEAGNTEAFF	TGTGCCAGCAGTGTGGAAGCAGGGAACACTGAAGCTTTCTTT
TRBJ2-5	-	14	TRBV7-9	-	CASSFLAVQETQYF	TGTGCCAGCAGCTTTTTGGCGGTCCAAGAGACCCAGTACTTC